This T cell receptor beta chain was sequenced during a study of regulatory T cells in long-lasting Graves disease. Indicated time point: newly diagnosed GD, antithyroid drugs for less than 3 months. The authors made the TCR library using RNA they extracted from PBMCs. This clonotype showed up many times. The ends lost 7 bases at V and 4 bases at J; junction bases unmatched: 6. This CDR3 is built from 15 residues. Germline V lookup: CDR1 LGHNT, CDR2 FRNRAP. The authors built TCR beta libraries using iRepertoire HTBI primers and Arm-PCR of CDR3 regions. MiXCR, applied by TCRdb to the multiplex PCR reads, yields one record per CDR3 protein. Of some 240,000 distinct CDR3 sequences detected, approximately 19% appear once; the ten largest clones hold approximately 12%. The same data also contributed to another study, on T cells in Graves' hyperthyroidism and ophthalmopathy.

The chain employs TRBV12-5 and TRBJ2-1; 11 bases align to TRBD2. The receptor comes from a woman aged 25 to 39 with Graves disease. This specimen was peripheral blood mononuclear cells (PBMCs), taken at new diagnosis, from a patient treated with antithyroid drugs. The CDR3 DNA is TGTGCTAGTGCTTTAGCGGGAGGGTCGTACAATGAGCAGTTCTTC. Amino acid sequence: CASALAGGSYNEQFF.